This TCR beta chain was sequenced for a study of blood T cells in healthy people across ages. With a J-beta primer mix and a sample-barcoded 5' primer, a second PCR ran about 6 to 11 cycles. TCRdb ran MiXCR on the 5' RACE reads and lists one entry per CDR3 protein. The sample has 700,000 to 900,000 distinct CDR3 sequences, 25% to 30% seen once. Trimming removed 11 bases from V and 5 bases from J, with 12 bases in between. The germline V gene has CDR1 MDHEN and CDR2 SYDVKM. This CDR3 has 11 residues. This sample was shared with a second study, whose subject was T cells of mothers and their children. As reported in that work: The people who donated were a few healthy Caucasian mothers and their six children. Second-round PCR products received sample barcodes and 2-4 random nucleotides from the M1S primer. Versus unrelated pairs, overlap was slightly higher in related mother-child pairs, without reaching significance.

V is TRBV28 and J is TRBJ2-5; D is perhaps TRBD1 (5 bases). The TCR was taken from a boy younger than 18 in good health. The sample was blood. CDR3: CAAGSVETQYF. The CDR3 coding sequence is TGTGCCGCAGGGTCTGTCGAGACCCAGTACTTC.